This T cell receptor (beta chain) was identified during a study of T cell repertoires in cytomegalovirus infection. Study-level findings and limits: HLA-C-restricted CMV clonotypes gave the most frequent clonotype in two of eight donors.

V gave up 0 bases and J gave up 2 bases, with 14 bases separating them. This CDR3 spans 17 amino acids. The germline CDR1 and CDR2 sequences are SEHNR and FQNEAQ (reference sequence). One entry per CDR3 protein results from TCRdb running MiXCR on the reads. The table includes hundreds of thousands of distinct CDR3 sequences, less than 25% detected once. A remark on this clonotype: Antigen unknown.

The TCR sequence derives from a human donor in good health (CMV status not recorded). Some clones in this sample may be carry-over from other donors' samples. The sample consisted of CD8+ T cells from PBMCs. The rearrangement links TRBV7-9 to TRBJ2-1; tentative D call: TRBD1 (5 bases). Here the CDR3 reads CASSLAGGAGPYNEQFF. The CDR3, as DNA: TGTGCCAGCAGCTTAGCTGGTGGGGCAGGTCCCTACAATGAGCAGTTCTTC.